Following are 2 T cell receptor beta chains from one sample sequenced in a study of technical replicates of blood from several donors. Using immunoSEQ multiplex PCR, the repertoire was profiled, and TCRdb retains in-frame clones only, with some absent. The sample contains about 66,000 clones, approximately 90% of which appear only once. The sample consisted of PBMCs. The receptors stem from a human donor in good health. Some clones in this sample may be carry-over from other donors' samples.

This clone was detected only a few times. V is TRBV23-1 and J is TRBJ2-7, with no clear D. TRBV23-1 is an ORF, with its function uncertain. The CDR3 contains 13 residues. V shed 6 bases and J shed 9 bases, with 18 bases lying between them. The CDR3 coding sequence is TGCGCCAGCAGCCCGCCCTTTCGCGGTGGGCAGTACTTC. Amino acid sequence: CASSPPFRGGQYF.

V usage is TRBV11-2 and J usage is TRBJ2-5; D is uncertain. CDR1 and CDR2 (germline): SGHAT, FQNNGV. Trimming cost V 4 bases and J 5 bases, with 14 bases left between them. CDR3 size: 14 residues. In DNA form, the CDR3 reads TGTGCCAGCAGCTGGGCCTGGGCCGTGGAGACCCAGTACTTC. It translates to CASSWAWAVETQYF. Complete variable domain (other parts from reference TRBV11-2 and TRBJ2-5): EAGVAQSPRYKIIEKRQSVAFWCNPISGHATLYWYQQILGQGPKLLIQFQNNGVVDDSQLPKDRFSAERLKGVDSTLKIQPAKLEDSAVYLCASSWAWAVETQYFGPGTRLLVL.